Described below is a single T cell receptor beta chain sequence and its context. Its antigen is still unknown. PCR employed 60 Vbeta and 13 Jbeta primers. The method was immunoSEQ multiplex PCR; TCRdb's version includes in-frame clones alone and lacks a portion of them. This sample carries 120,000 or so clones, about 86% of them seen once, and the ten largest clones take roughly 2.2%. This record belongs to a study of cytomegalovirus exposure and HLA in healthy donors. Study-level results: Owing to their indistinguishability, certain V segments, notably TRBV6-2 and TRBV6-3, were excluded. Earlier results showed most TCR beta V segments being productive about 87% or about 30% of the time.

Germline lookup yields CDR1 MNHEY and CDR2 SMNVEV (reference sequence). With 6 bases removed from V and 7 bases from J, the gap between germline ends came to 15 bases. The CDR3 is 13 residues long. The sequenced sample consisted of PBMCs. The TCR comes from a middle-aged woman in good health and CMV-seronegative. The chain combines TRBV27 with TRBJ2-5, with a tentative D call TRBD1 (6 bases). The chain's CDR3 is CASRLGHQGTQYF. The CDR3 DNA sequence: TGTGCCAGCAGATTGGGACACCAGGGGACCCAGTACTTC.